The clone carrying this T cell receptor beta chain was seen once. Using its own MiXCR run on the 5' RACE reads, TCRdb lists one record per CDR3 protein. The sample shows 60,000 to 90,000 distinct CDR3 sequences, around a tenth of them seen only once. This sample stems from a study of early T cells in non-severe SARS-CoV-2 infection. The CDR3 extends over 14 amino acids. V lost 4 bases, J lost 9 bases, and 16 bases lay in between. From germline, CDR1 is MDHEN and CDR2 SYDVKM. Material: whole blood. The receptor comes from an adult who was a healthcare worker with PCR-confirmed SARS-CoV-2 infection or an uninfected control (not recorded which). This sequence joins TRBV28 and TRBJ2-1, with D unresolved. CDR3 region: CASSSLPGVTEQFF. In nucleotides, the CDR3 is TGTGCCAGCAGTTCCCTACCCGGAGTAACTGAGCAGTTCTTC.